These 14 T cell receptor beta chains share one sample of origin, sequenced in a study of regulatory T cells in long-lasting Graves disease. Through Arm-PCR of CDR3 regions and iRepertoire HTBI primers, TCR beta libraries were built. TCRdb independently ran MiXCR on the multiplex PCR reads; one entry per CDR3 protein. The data hold around 250,000 distinct CDR3 sequences, with 15% to 20% observed a single time. Time point described: newly diagnosed GD, antithyroid drugs for less than 3 months. PBMCs provided the RNA from which the TCR library was made. Separately, the same data were catalogued under a study of T cells in Graves' hyperthyroidism and ophthalmopathy.

The input for sequencing was peripheral blood mononuclear cells (PBMCs), taken at new diagnosis, from a patient treated with antithyroid drugs. These receptors all stem from a young woman with Graves disease.

This clonotype was seen many times. The chain links TRBV20-1 to TRBJ1-5; weak D call: TRBD1 (6 bases). Trimming stripped 5 bases from V and 5 bases from J, with 13 bases between. Per the germline V gene, CDR1 is DFQATT and CDR2 is SNEGSKA (reference sequence). The CDR3 is 13 amino acids. The CDR3: CSASTGRDQPQHF. As DNA, the CDR3 is TGCAGTGCTTCAACAGGGAGGGATCAGCCCCAGCATTTT.

In this sample, this clonotype turned up many times. The chain couples TRBV2 to TRBJ2-7; 8 bases are shared with TRBD1. Unmatched junction bases numbered 6, after V lost 4 bases and J lost 4 bases. The CDR3 runs to 14 residues. CDR1 and CDR2 (germline): SNHLY, FYNNEI. The CDR3 nucleotides read TGTGCCAGCAGTGTGACGGGACAGGTATACGAGCAGTACTTC. The encoded protein is CASSVTGQVYEQYF. Using reference TRBV2 and TRBJ2-7 for the parts outside the CDR3, the full variable domain is EPEVTQTPSHQVTQMGQEVILRCVPISNHLYFYWYRQILGQKVEFLVSFYNNEISEKSEIFDDQFSVERPDGSNFTLKIRSTKLEDSAMYFCASSVTGQVYEQYFGPGTRLTVT.

This clonotype was found many times. The V and J genes are TRBV27 and TRBJ2-5; D possibly uses TRBD1 or TRBD2 (5 bases each). Germline loops: CDR1 MNHEY, CDR2 SMNVEV (reference sequence). The V end was cut by 5 bases, the J end by 5 bases, with 12 bases between. This CDR3 spans 13 amino acids. CDR3 sequence (DNA): TGTGCCAGCAGTCCGTATGAGGGGGAGACCCAGTACTTC. Amino acid sequence: CASSPYEGETQYF.

The table lists this clonotype with many counts. The V call is TRBV5-5, the J call TRBJ2-7, with TRBD2 matching over 7 bases. Germline V gives CDR1 SGHKS, CDR2 YYEKEE (reference sequence). The CDR3 extends over 15 amino acids. J lost 0 bases, V lost 1 base, and 4 bases had no gene match. CDR3 coding DNA: TGTGCCAGCAGCTTGAATCGGGACTACTCCTACGAGCAGTACTTC. Amino acid sequence: CASSLNRDYSYEQYF.

To note about this clonotype: A read error is the likely source, as a far larger clone sits one nucleotide away. The chain has TRBV7-2 and TRBJ2-7; 9 bases map to TRBD2. CDR3 length equals 14 residues. From germline, CDR1 is SGHTA and CDR2 FQGNSA. The J segment lost 7 bases and the V segment lost 5 bases, leaving 9 bases of the junction unmatched. The CDR3 DNA sequence: TGTGCCAGCAGCGTGAGCGGGGGGCCCAATGAGCAGTACTTC. This codes for CASSVSGGPNEQYF.

This clonotype was counted at least ten times. This rearrangement joins TRBV4-1 to TRBJ2-3; TRBD2 matches 7 bases. The length of the CDR3 is 16 residues. From germline, CDR1 is MGHRA and CDR2 YSYEKL. After removal of 3 bases from V and 3 bases from J, the junction contained 9 bases not matched to a gene. The CDR3 protein is CASSHPSGASTDTQYF. Here the CDR3 DNA reads TGCGCCAGCAGCCACCCCAGCGGGGCGTCTACAGATACGCAGTATTTT.

The table lists this clonotype with a few counts. The chain joins TRBV19 to TRBJ2-5, with a possible D match to TRBD1 (5 bases). CDR3 length: 12 amino acids. Trimming removed 6 bases at V and 7 bases at J, with 12 bases between. CDR1 LNHDA and CDR2 SQIVND come from the germline V gene (reference sequence). This CDR3 reads CASSQGTGTQYF. For the CDR3, the DNA is TGTGCCAGTAGCCAGGGAACAGGGACCCAGTACTTC.

This clonotype came up many times. The chain couples TRBV3-1 to TRBJ2-7; the match to TRBD2 covers 13 bases. V dropped 0 bases and J dropped 8; count of bases not matched to a gene: 10. This CDR3 comprises 17 residues. Looked up from germline, CDR1 is LGHDT and CDR2 is YNNKEL (reference sequence). The CDR3 sequence is CASSQDSRGLAGPKQYF. CDR3 nucleotides: TGTGCCAGCAGCCAAGACAGCCGGGGACTAGCGGGGCCTAAGCAGTACTTC.

This clonotype was counted a single time. With a far larger clone one base away, a read error is the likely cause. V usage is TRBV7-2 and J usage is TRBJ2-5, with 7 bases matching TRBD1. The DNA end lines up better with TRBJ2-7; the J call may be wrong. Per the germline V gene, CDR1 is SGHTA and CDR2 is FQGNSA. The CDR3 runs to 14 residues. CDR3 nucleotide sequence: TGTGCCAACAGCGCTCAAACAGGGGCGTACGAGCAGTACTTC. Its protein product is CANSAQTGAYEQYF.

This clonotype was observed a few times. This sequence joins TRBV19 and TRBJ1-3; D gene ambiguous. Trimming took 11 bases from V and 6 from J, leaving 20 bases between them. Germline CDR1 reads LNHDA; CDR2 reads SQIVND (reference sequence). The length of the CDR3 is 14 residues. The CDR3 protein is CASRRVLGINTIYF. Here the CDR3 DNA reads TGTGCCTCAAGAAGGGTTTTAGGGATAAACACCATATATTTT.

This clonotype was seen many times. V is TRBV11-2 and J is TRBJ2-7; D is unclear. This CDR3 contains 12 residues. V lost 1 base, J lost 5 bases, and 6 bases lay in between. Germline CDR1 reads SGHAT; CDR2 reads FQNNGV. Here the CDR3 DNA reads TGTGCCAGCAGCTTAGTGGGTAACGAGCAGTACTTC. It is translated as CASSLVGNEQYF.

Many counts were recorded for this clonotype. The gene calls are TRBV20-1 and TRBJ1-1; 8 bases are shared with TRBD1. V was clipped by 1 base and J by 2 bases; unmatched bases: 6. The CDR3 totals 15 residues. CDR1 is DFQATT and CDR2 is SNEGSKA in the germline V gene (reference sequence). In nucleotides, the CDR3 is TGCAGTGCTAGAGGCGGACAGGGTTTAAACACTGAAGCTTTCTTT. Translated: CSARGGQGLNTEAFF.

This clonotype appeared many times. V and J are TRBV7-9 and TRBJ2-7; no clear D. Trimming took 1 base from V and 1 from J, leaving 11 bases between them. Germline V gene sequence: CDR1 SEHNR, CDR2 FQNEAQ (reference sequence). CDR3 length: 15 residues. CDR3 in DNA: TGTGCCAGCAGCTTAGATGGCAGGCGATCCTACGAGCAGTACTTC. Encoded protein: CASSLDGRRSYEQYF.

This clonotype was found a few times. With only one base between it and a far larger clone, this is likely a read error. This chain connects TRBV6-2 or TRBV6-3 to TRBJ1-2, with 9 nucleotides matching TRBD1. The CDR3 runs 13 residues. After removal of 6 bases from V and 6 bases from J, the junction contained 5 bases not matched to a gene. Germline V lookup: CDR1 MNHEY, CDR2 SVGEGT. CDR3 nucleotides: TGTGCCAGCAGACCGGGACAGGGTAATGGCTACACCTTC. The encoded protein is CASRPGQGNGYTF.